This passage covers 12 T cell receptor beta chains from one sample sequenced in a study of blood T cell repertoires in COVID-19. The protocol was immunoSEQ multiplex PCR, while the TCRdb copy is restricted to in-frame clones and leaves out a portion. The table has about 260,000 clones, around nine tenths seen once. Sequencing was done on a sample of peripheral blood. Receptors were obtained from a man aged 40-55 years with active or convalescent COVID-19.

This clone was seen more than once but under ten times. The chain has TRBV5-5 and TRBJ2-1; 10 nucleotides agree with TRBD1. J was trimmed by 9 bases and V by 4 bases; bases with no gene match: 7. Per the germline V gene, CDR1 is SGHKS and CDR2 is YYEKEE (reference sequence). There are 14 residues in the CDR3. The CDR3 loop reads CASSTGQGQGEQFF. The CDR3 DNA follows: TGTGCCAGCAGCACGGGACAGGGGCAAGGTGAGCAGTTCTTC. Full variable domain (remainder filled in from reference TRBV5-5 and TRBJ2-1): DAGVTQSPTHLIKTRGQQVTLRCSPISGHKSVSWYQQVLGQGPQFIFQYYEKEERGRGNFPDRFSARQFPNYSSELNVNALLLGDSALYLCASSTGQGQGEQFFGPGTRLTVL.

V gene TRBV6-5 combines with J gene TRBJ1-6; 11 bases map to TRBD1. The CDR3 spans 15 residues. The ends lost 6 bases at V and 6 bases at J; junction bases unmatched: 4. Germline lookup yields CDR1 MNHEY and CDR2 SVGAGI. In DNA, the CDR3 is TGTGCCAGCAGGGGACAGGGGGTGAGTAATTCACCCCTCCACTTT. It specifies CASRGQGVSNSPLHF.

This clone is a singleton in its sample. The rearrangement links TRBV11-2 to TRBJ1-3; D ambiguous. The germline V gene has CDR1 SGHAT and CDR2 FQNNGV. Trimming pared 7 bases from V and 7 bases from J, leaving 17 bases between. The CDR3 consists of 14 residues. CDR3 amino acids: CASTAGRAGNTIYF. The CDR3 DNA reads as TGTGCCAGCACTGCCGGGCGGGCCGGGAACACCATATATTTT.

Only one count was recorded for this clone. This chain connects TRBV7-2 to TRBJ1-2; no reliable D call. The CDR3 contains 17 residues. The germline V gene encodes CDR1 SGHTA and CDR2 FQGNSA. Trimming removed 2 bases at V and 2 bases at J, with 18 bases between. The CDR3 reads CASSLKKSIYSNYGYTF. CDR3 sequence (DNA): TGTGCCAGCAGCTTAAAAAAGTCGATCTACTCGAACTATGGCTACACCTTC.

The chain uses TRBV2 and TRBJ2-1, with 9 bases lining up with TRBD2. The CDR3 spans 16 residues. Germline V gives CDR1 SNHLY, CDR2 FYNNEI. V was pared by 3 bases and J by 5 bases, with 8 bases of the junction left unmatched. The chain's CDR3 is CASSERLAATNNEQFF. The CDR3 DNA follows: TGTGCCAGCAGTGAGAGACTAGCGGCGACCAACAATGAGCAGTTCTTC.

The J gene is TRBJ2-1, the V gene TRBV28, with TRBD1 matching over 9 bases. CDR1 is MDHEN and CDR2 is SYDVKM in the germline V gene. The ends lost 6 bases at V and 1 base at J; junction bases unmatched: 7. The CDR3 has 16 residues. The CDR3 sequence: CASRRYGQGSYNEQFF. CDR3 nucleotide sequence: TGTGCCAGCAGACGATATGGACAGGGGTCCTACAATGAGCAGTTCTTC.

The chain employs TRBV3-1 (or the pseudogene TRBV3-2) and TRBJ1-2, with a weak D call TRBD1 (5 bases). There are 16 residues in the CDR3. Trimming shortened V by 0 bases and J by 4 bases, and 15 bases separated the two germline ends. CDR1 is LGHDT, CDR2 YNNKEL, per germline (reference sequence). This CDR3 is CASSQDFWGPSYGYTF. DNA of the CDR3: TGTGCCAGCAGCCAAGATTTTTGGGGCCCAAGCTATGGCTACACCTTC.

The rearrangement uses TRBV19 and TRBJ1-1, with D possibly matching TRBD1 (5 bases). V lost 6 bases, J lost 5 bases, and 13 bases lay in between. Germline V lookup: CDR1 LNHDA, CDR2 SQIVND (reference sequence). The CDR3 loop spans 13 amino acids. CDR3 region: CASSERRGTEAFF. CDR3 bases: TGTGCCAGTAGCGAAAGAAGGGGTACTGAAGCTTTCTTT. The full variable domain, with the rest looked up from reference TRBV19 and TRBJ1-1, is DGGITQSPKYLFRKEGQNVTLSCEQNLNHDAMYWYRQDPGQGLRLIYYSQIVNDFQKGDIAEGYSVSREKKESFPLTVTSAQKNPTAFYLCASSERRGTEAFFGQGTRLTVV.

The rearrangement uses TRBV5-4 and TRBJ2-3, with 10 bases lining up with TRBD1. The CDR3 length is 15 residues. V lost 4 bases to trimming and J lost 5 bases; unmatched junction nucleotides: 7. The germline V gene has CDR1 SGHNT and CDR2 YYREEE (reference sequence). CDR3 nucleotides: TGTGCCAGCAGCCGGGACAGGGGTGAGATAGATACGCAGTATTTT. Translation: CASSRDRGEIDTQYF.

The J gene is TRBJ1-2, the V gene TRBV2; the D is unclear. CDR3 size: 14 residues. V lost 2 bases and J 4 bases, leaving 11 bases between the germline ends. The germline CDR1 and CDR2 sequences are SNHLY and FYNNEI. This CDR3 reads CASSEQRGGYGYTF. CDR3 nucleotide sequence: TGTGCCAGCAGTGAACAGCGGGGAGGCTATGGCTACACCTTC.

This clone was seen a single time. The CDR3 DNA reads TGCGCCAGCAGACGTAAAGACAGTAGCAATCAGCCCCAGCATTTT. This encodes CASRRKDSSNQPQHF. V gene TRBV4-1 combines with J gene TRBJ1-5; perhaps TRBD1 as D (5 bases). Trimming removed 6 bases from V and 0 bases from J, with 12 bases in between. The germline gives CDR1 MGHRA, CDR2 YSYEKL. The CDR3 has 15 residues.

Ten or more counts support this clone. The V call is TRBV13, the J call TRBJ2-2; 8 bases line up with TRBD2. There are 17 residues in the CDR3. CDR1 PRHDT and CDR2 FYEKMQ come from the germline V gene (reference sequence). With 5 bases clipped from V and 2 bases from J, the junction kept 10 bases outside the gene matches. The CDR3 DNA follows: TGTGCCAGCAGCCCCCTTTTAGCGGGGATAAACACCGGGGAGCTGTTTTTT. The encoded protein is CASSPLLAGINTGELFF.